The 27 T cell receptor beta chains listed next were all sequenced from one sample in a study of long-term antiretroviral therapy in people with HIV. Assay version v3.0 of immunoSEQ was used, and it was run at survey level. This table comes from immunoSEQ multiplex PCR, and its TCRdb copy is limited to in-frame clones, with some not included. Among 35,000 or so clones listed, just under 95% were seen once. Sequences were derived from unsorted PBMCs, sampled 4.1 years after starting antiretroviral therapy. These receptors all stem from a woman between 50 and 59 years old with HIV.

This sequence joins TRBV15 and TRBJ1-6, with D tentatively TRBD1 (6 bases). The V gene's germline CDR1 is LNHNV and CDR2 YYDKDF (reference sequence). V was shortened by 0 bases and J by 12 bases, with 15 bases between the two germline ends. The CDR3 runs 15 residues. The CDR3 protein is CATSRDRGNLQPLHF. The CDR3 nucleotides are TGTGCCACCAGCAGAGATAGGGGGAACCTTCAACCCCTCCACTTT.

CDR3 in amino acids: CASSQDAGQPQHF. The CDR3 nucleotides are TGTGCCAGCAGCCAAGATGCGGGTCAGCCCCAGCATTTT. The gene calls are TRBV14 and TRBJ1-5, with D uncertain. Germline V CDR1 and CDR2: SGHDN, FVKESK. The CDR3 spans 13 residues. V lost 0 bases and J 6 bases, leaving 6 bases between the germline ends.

This sequence joins TRBV7-2 and TRBJ1-6; tentatively, D is TRBD1 (6 bases). V lost 0 bases and J lost 5, with 8 bases in between. There are 15 residues in the CDR3. CDR1 SGHTA and CDR2 FQGNSA come from the germline V gene. The CDR3 DNA is TGTGCCAGCAGCTTAGCGACAGGAGATAATTCACCCCTCCACTTT. It encodes CASSLATGDNSPLHF.

The chain combines TRBV28 with TRBJ2-7; 9 nucleotides match TRBD1. This CDR3 spans 16 amino acids. The trim removed 10 bases at V and 5 bases at J, leaving 18 bases unmatched. Germline CDR1 reads MDHEN; CDR2 reads SYDVKM. The CDR3 nucleotides are TGTGCCATCCATCCCTCGACCGGGACAGGGATAGACGAGCAGTACTTC. This codes for CAIHPSTGTGIDEQYF. The full variable domain, rest sourced from reference TRBV28 and TRBJ2-7, is DVKVTQSSRYLVKRTGEKVFLECVQDMDHENMFWYRQDPGLGLRLIYFSYDVKMKEKGDIPEGYSVSREKKERFSLILESASTNQTSMYLCAIHPSTGTGIDEQYFGPGTRLTVT.

J is TRBJ1-2 and V is TRBV10-3; maybe TRBD1 (6 bases). Germline values: CDR1 ENHRY, CDR2 SYGVKD. The V end lost 0 bases, the J end lost 4 bases, and 12 bases lay between the germline ends. This CDR3 has 15 amino acids. CDR3 DNA: TGTGCCATCAGTGAGTCTCCGGGGGCGATCTATGGCTACACCTTC. Its translation: CAISESPGAIYGYTF.

V and J are TRBV6-5 and TRBJ1-1; a possible D gene is TRBD1 (5 bases). The V gene lost 5 bases and the J gene lost 3 bases, with 13 bases spanning the gap. This CDR3 comprises 14 residues. Germline loops: CDR1 MNHEY, CDR2 SVGAGI. CDR3: CASSGTEGYTEAFF. In DNA, the CDR3 is TGTGCCAGCAGTGGGACCGAAGGCTACACTGAAGCTTTCTTT.

The chain uses TRBV9 and TRBJ1-2; the D gene is possibly TRBD1 (6 bases). Germline CDR1 and CDR2: SGDLS and YYNGEE. The V end was cut by 0 bases, the J end by 5 bases, with 14 bases between. The CDR3 spans 15 residues. CDR3 coding DNA: TGTGCCAGCAGCGTAGGGACAGATTCAACTTATGGCTACACCTTC. As protein: CASSVGTDSTYGYTF.

A single count supports this clone. The J gene is TRBJ2-6, the V gene TRBV2; tentative D call: TRBD2 (5 bases). The CDR3 is 15 amino acids. Germline V gives CDR1 SNHLY, CDR2 FYNNEI. This CDR3 reads CAGRVKPSGANVLTF. The DNA for the CDR3 is TGTGCAGGGCGGGTGAAGCCCTCTGGGGCCAACGTCCTGACTTTC.

The chain uses TRBV2 and TRBJ1-6; no clear D gene. There are 14 residues in the CDR3. Per the germline V gene, CDR1 is SNHLY and CDR2 is FYNNEI. V was shortened by 2 bases and J by 7 bases, with 9 bases between the two germline ends. The CDR3 sequence: CASSELIGNSPLHF. The CDR3 DNA reads as TGTGCCAGCAGTGAACTTATCGGGAATTCACCCCTCCACTTT.

V and J are TRBV25-1 and TRBJ1-1, with D possibly being TRBD1 (6 bases). In germline, CDR1 is MGHDK, CDR2 SYGVNS. The V gene lost 7 bases and the J gene lost 8 bases, with 11 bases spanning the gap. The CDR3 has 11 amino acids. The CDR3 spells CASNSGVEAFF. As DNA, the CDR3 is TGTGCCAGCAACTCAGGGGTGGAAGCTTTCTTT.

The chain recombines TRBV30 with TRBJ1-1, with TRBD1 matching 7 bases. J lost 1 base, V lost 5 bases, and 10 bases had no gene match. This CDR3 contains 15 residues. The germline V gene has CDR1 GTSNPN and CDR2 SVGIG (reference sequence). DNA of the CDR3: TGTGCCTGGCGAATCGGGGGACAGAAGAACACTGAAGCTTTCTTT. It specifies CAWRIGGQKNTEAFF.

V is TRBV19 and J is TRBJ1-5; unclear D gene. The length of the CDR3 is 14 residues. CDR1 and CDR2 from the germline V gene are LNHDA and SQIVND (reference sequence). V was pared by 3 bases and J by 5 bases, with 11 bases between. CDR3: CASSIGRVDQPQHF. In DNA, the CDR3 is TGTGCCAGTAGTATCGGGAGGGTGGATCAGCCCCAGCATTTT.

The J gene is TRBJ1-5, the V gene TRBV11-2; no firm D call. The CDR3 has 14 amino acids. Per the germline V gene, CDR1 is SGHAT and CDR2 is FQNNGV. V lost 5 bases to trimming and J lost 4 bases, with 12 bases between them. CDR3 sequence reads: CASSTSDGNQPQHF. In nucleotides, the CDR3 is TGTGCCAGCAGCACTTCCGACGGGAATCAGCCCCAGCATTTT.

CDR3 region: CASSSRDIRNNEQFF. CDR3 DNA sequence: TGTGCCAGCAGCTCCCGGGACATCCGGAACAATGAGCAGTTCTTC. V usage is TRBV7-3 and J usage is TRBJ2-1; D is possibly TRBD1 (6 bases). V was shortened by 4 bases and J by 5 bases, with 15 bases between the two germline ends. This CDR3 contains 15 residues. Per the germline V gene, CDR1 is SGHTA and CDR2 is FQGTGA.

The rearrangement uses TRBV7-8 and TRBJ1-2; possible D gene TRBD1, 6 bases. Germline CDR1 reads SGHVS; CDR2 reads FQNEAQ. V lost 1 base, J lost 6 bases, and 12 bases lay in between. The CDR3 is 14 amino acids. This CDR3 reads CASSLVVGGNGYTF. In DNA form, the CDR3 reads TGTGCCAGCAGCTTAGTTGTCGGGGGCAATGGCTACACCTTC. Full variable domain (outside the CDR3, taken from reference TRBV7-8 and TRBJ1-2): GAGVSQSPRYKVAKRGQDVALRCDPISGHVSLFWYQQALGQGPEFLTYFQNEAQLDKSGLPSDRFFAERPEGSVSTLKIQRTQQEDSAVYLCASSLVVGGNGYTFGSGTRLTVV.

The chain carries TRBV6-1 and TRBJ2-7; D gene ambiguous. There are 14 residues in the CDR3. V dropped 3 bases and J dropped 0 bases, with 9 bases sitting between them. Germline loops: CDR1 MNHNS, CDR2 SASEGT. The CDR3 sequence: CASSDKSSSYEQYF. The CDR3 DNA reads TGTGCCAGCAGTGATAAGTCCAGCTCCTACGAGCAGTACTTC.

This clone was picked up one time. CDR3 in DNA: TGTGCCAGCTCCAAACAGGGGGATAATTCACCCCTCCACTTT. It is translated as CASSKQGDNSPLHF. This chain uses TRBV18 with TRBJ1-6; 8 nucleotides align to TRBD1. The CDR3 is made up of 14 amino acids. Losses at the gene ends were 6 bases for V and 5 bases for J; bases not matched to a gene: 3. CDR1 is KGHSH, CDR2 LQKENI, per germline. Using reference TRBV18 and TRBJ1-6 for the parts outside the CDR3, the full variable domain is NAGVMQNPRHLVRRRGQEARLRCSPMKGHSHVYWYRQLPEEGLKFMVYLQKENIIDESGMPKERFSAEFPKEGPSILRIQQVVRGDSAAYFCASSKQGDNSPLHFGNGTRLTVT.

The chain employs TRBV19 and TRBJ1-2, with a possible D match to TRBD1 (6 bases). CDR1 and CDR2 (germline): LNHDA, SQIVND (reference sequence). CDR3 length equals 14 residues. The V end lost 7 bases, the J end lost 6 bases, and 18 bases lay between the germline ends. CDR3 DNA sequence: TGTGCCAGTACCCAGACCTGGACAGACAATGGCTACACCTTC. Translated: CASTQTWTDNGYTF.

The rearrangement joins TRBV9 to TRBJ2-7; D ambiguous. Germline CDR1 SGDLS, CDR2 YYNGEE. V lost 7 bases and J lost 2, with 7 bases in between. The length of the CDR3 is 11 residues. In DNA, the CDR3 is TGTGCCAGCGGGCAGACCTACGAGCAGTACTTC. This encodes CASGQTYEQYF.

V usage is TRBV30 and J usage is TRBJ2-5; D tentatively fits TRBD1 or TRBD2 (6 bases each). The V gene's germline CDR1 is GTSNPN and CDR2 SVGIG (reference sequence). CDR3 length equals 13 residues. Trimming removed 5 bases at V and 5 bases at J, with 15 bases between. The CDR3 DNA is TGTGCCTGGGGGTGGGGGGCCCTCGAGACCCAGTACTTC. It specifies CAWGWGALETQYF. Full variable domain (missing parts from reference TRBV30 and TRBJ2-5): SQTIHQWPATLVQPVGSPLSLECTVEGTSNPNLYWYRQAAGRGLQLLFYSVGIGQISSEVPQNLSASRPQDRQFILSSKKLLLSDSGFYLCAWGWGALETQYFGPGTRLLVL.

The V and J genes are TRBV4-3 and TRBJ1-1; TRBD1 might be the D (5 bases). The CDR3 consists of 14 residues. The ends were cut back, 1 base at V and 3 bases at J, with 9 bases in the middle. Germline V gives CDR1 LGHNA, CDR2 YSLEER. Written as DNA, the CDR3 is TGCGCCAGCAGCCAAGCGGGACGGCACACTGAAGCTTTCTTT. This codes for CASSQAGRHTEAFF.

V and J are TRBV27 and TRBJ1-1, with D tentatively TRBD1 (5 bases). V lost 4 bases, J lost 2 bases, and 11 bases lay in between. Per the germline V gene, CDR1 is MNHEY and CDR2 is SMNVEV (reference sequence). The CDR3 has 14 amino acids. DNA of the CDR3: TGTGCCAGCAGTTGGCGGGGCAGTAACACTGAAGCTTTCTTT. Translation: CASSWRGSNTEAFF.

CDR3 region: CASTVAGSTYEQYF. The CDR3 nucleotides are TGTGCCAGCACTGTAGCGGGGTCCACCTACGAGCAGTACTTC. The chain uses TRBV6-5 and TRBJ2-7, with 8 bases aligning to TRBD2. V was pared by 7 bases and J by 2 bases, with 7 bases of the junction left unmatched. CDR3 size: 14 residues. CDR1 is MNHEY and CDR2 is SVGAGI in the germline V gene.

The V gene is TRBV5-1, the J gene TRBJ2-2; D is perhaps TRBD1 (5 bases). The germline CDR1 and CDR2 sequences are SGHRS and YFSETQ. The CDR3 covers 14 residues. V was trimmed by 2 bases and J by 4 bases, leaving 9 bases between them. CDR3 residues: CASSFSGLTGELFF. The DNA of the CDR3 is TGCGCCAGCAGCTTCTCAGGGCTCACCGGGGAGCTGTTTTTT.

V usage is TRBV6-1 and J usage is TRBJ1-5, with D hard to call. Germline V gene sequence: CDR1 MNHNS, CDR2 SASEGT. V lost 0 bases and J lost 3, with 6 bases in between. The CDR3 is 14 residues long. CDR3 nucleotides: TGTGCCAGCAGTGAAGCGGGAATCAATCAGCCCCAGCATTTT. Its protein is CASSEAGINQPQHF.

The CDR3 sequence is CASSLALGETQYF. The CDR3 coding sequence is TGCGCCAGCAGCTTGGCTTTGGGAGAGACCCAGTACTTC. The chain combines TRBV5-1 with TRBJ2-5; D remains unclear. V lost 0 bases to trimming and J lost 4 bases, with 7 bases between them. This CDR3 spans 13 amino acids. The germline CDR1 and CDR2 sequences are SGHRS and YFSETQ. Full variable domain (outside the CDR3, taken from reference TRBV5-1 and TRBJ2-5): KAGVTQTPRYLIKTRGQQVTLSCSPISGHRSVSWYQQTPGQGLQFLFEYFSETQRNKGNFPGRFSGRQFSNSRSEMNVSTLELGDSALYLCASSLALGETQYFGPGTRLLVL.

The gene calls are TRBV5-5 and TRBJ1-2; 7 positions agree with TRBD1. The germline CDR1 and CDR2 sequences are SGHKS and YYEKEE (reference sequence). The CDR3 totals 15 residues. Trimming at V came to 1 base and at J to 4 bases, leaving 7 bases not matched to a gene. The CDR3 DNA is TGTGCCAGCAGCTTGCGTTCCGGGACAGCCTATGGCTACACCTTC. Translated, it gives CASSLRSGTAYGYTF.